One sample yielded the 23 T cell receptor beta chains listed below, sequenced in a study of Graves' ophthalmopathy and Graves' hyperthyroidism. Scientists amplified the TCR beta CDR3 regions from RNA transcripts. RT-PCR with HTBI primers came first, then second-round multiplex PCR. TCRdb ran MiXCR on the multiplex PCR reads and lists one entry per CDR3 protein. The profile shows 500,000 to 700,000 distinct CDR3 sequences, roughly 40% of them singletons. Material for sequencing was peripheral blood or thyroid tissue (not recorded which). Source of these receptors: an adult man with Graves' hyperthyroidism.

This clonotype was counted at least ten times. The genes are TRBV6-5 and TRBJ1-1; D is ambiguous. Per the germline V gene, CDR1 is MNHEY and CDR2 is SVGAGI. The V gene lost 0 bases and the J gene lost 5 bases, with 10 bases spanning the gap. This CDR3 spans 14 amino acids. DNA for the CDR3: TGTGCCAGCAGTTACTCGAACAGTGGGACTGAAGCTTTCTTT. Residues: CASSYSNSGTEAFF.

A single count supports this clonotype. A much larger clone sits a single nucleotide away, making a read error possible. The chain recombines TRBV9 with TRBJ2-7; no clear D gene. The V and J ends lost 5 bases and 2 bases respectively, with 14 bases between them. From germline, CDR1 is SGDLS and CDR2 YYNGEE. This CDR3 has 14 amino acids. CDR3 region: CASSLHGRTYEQYF. The CDR3 DNA sequence: TGTGCCAGCAGTCTCCACGGCAGGACCTACGAGCAGTACTTC.

This clonotype has a count of ten or more. The V and J genes are TRBV25-1 and TRBJ1-1; D remains ambiguous. Germline values: CDR1 MGHDK, CDR2 SYGVNS. V lost 4 bases and J 5 bases, leaving 11 bases between the germline ends. CDR3 length: 13 amino acids. The CDR3 sequence: CASSAASWTEAFF. CDR3 DNA sequence: TGTGCCAGCAGTGCGGCAAGCTGGACTGAAGCTTTCTTT.

The rearrangement links TRBV27 to TRBJ1-6; no clear D. Deletions cut 4 bases from V and 5 bases from J, with 9 bases between. CDR1 MNHEY and CDR2 SMNVEV come from the germline V gene (reference sequence). CDR3 length: 14 residues. The CDR3 DNA is TGTGCCAGCAGTTCGGGGTGGGATAATTCACCCCTCCACTTT. As protein: CASSSGWDNSPLHF.

This clonotype was seen many times. The rearrangement uses TRBV19 and TRBJ2-7, with a tentative D call TRBD2 (5 bases). The CDR3 is 14 amino acids. Deletions cut 5 bases from V and 0 bases from J, with 11 bases between. Looked up from germline, CDR1 is LNHDA and CDR2 is SQIVND (reference sequence). CDR3 bases: TGTGCCAGTAGTTCTGGACGGGGCTCCTACGAGCAGTACTTC. Residues: CASSSGRGSYEQYF.

This clonotype was recorded many times. The chain couples TRBV29-1 to TRBJ2-7, with D hard to call. Germline lookup yields CDR1 SQVTM and CDR2 ANQGSEA. Trimming cost V 8 bases and J 3 bases, with 11 bases left between them. The CDR3 runs 11 residues. The CDR3 DNA reads as TGCAGCTTCAACAGTGTCTACGAGCAGTACTTC. It yields the protein CSFNSVYEQYF.

A word on this clonotype: This may be a read error: a much more frequent sequence differs by one nucleotide. The chain links TRBV19 to TRBJ2-7, with 7 bases aligning to TRBD2. Losses at the gene ends were 3 bases for V and 3 bases for J; bases not matched to a gene: 8. The CDR3 has 15 residues. Germline V gene sequence: CDR1 LNHDA, CDR2 SQIVND (reference sequence). DNA of the CDR3: TGTGCCAGTAGTATTAGCGGGCCCACCAGCTACGAGCAGTACTTC. Its translation is CASSISGPTSYEQYF. Combining the CDR3 with reference TRBV19 and TRBJ2-7 gives the whole variable domain DGGITQSPKYLFRKEGQNVTLSCEQNLNHDAMYWYRQDPGQGLRLIYYSQIVNDFQKGDIAEGYSVSREKKESFPLTVTSAQKNPTAFYLCASSISGPTSYEQYFGPGTRLTVT.

The V gene is TRBV6-5, the J gene TRBJ2-2; D gene unclear. The CDR3 has 15 amino acids. The germline gives CDR1 MNHEY, CDR2 SVGAGI. V shed 0 bases and J shed 4 bases, with 9 bases lying between them. This CDR3 reads CASSYSFRITGELFF. The CDR3 region has the DNA TGTGCCAGCAGTTACTCTTTTCGGATCACCGGGGAGCTGTTTTTT.

This clonotype was found many times. This sequence joins TRBV9 and TRBJ2-2; possibly TRBD1 or TRBD2 for D (5 bases each). The germline V gene encodes CDR1 SGDLS and CDR2 YYNGEE. Between the trimmed V and J ends, which lost 3 bases and 4 bases, there was a span of 16 bases. The CDR3 contains 16 residues. CDR3 region: CASSDTGAPSTGELFF. As DNA, the CDR3 is TGTGCCAGCAGCGATACCGGGGCTCCCAGCACCGGGGAGCTGTTTTTT.

This clonotype has ten or more counts. The chain uses TRBV12-3 or TRBV12-4 and TRBJ2-7, with 11 bases lining up with TRBD2. The V and J ends lost 4 bases and 0 bases, in that order; junction bases with no gene match: 8. The CDR3 is 17 amino acids. CDR3 coding DNA: TGTGCCAGCAGTTCCCTAGCGGGAGGCCCCAGCTCCTACGAGCAGTACTTC. It specifies CASSSLAGGPSSYEQYF.

This clonotype has a count of ten or more. This chain connects TRBV28 to TRBJ1-5; D is ambiguous. The CDR3 is made up of 14 amino acids. Germline CDR1 MDHEN, CDR2 SYDVKM. Deletions cut 7 bases from V and 0 bases from J, with 10 bases between. CDR3 region: CASMEGYSNQPQHF. CDR3 in DNA: TGTGCCAGCATGGAGGGTTATAGCAATCAGCCCCAGCATTTT.

This clonotype has ten or more counts. The V call is TRBV20-1, the J call TRBJ2-7; D unclear. This CDR3 spans 11 amino acids. Trimming stripped 5 bases from V and 5 bases from J, with 10 bases between. CDR1 and CDR2 (germline): DFQATT, SNEGSKA (reference sequence). Here the CDR3 reads CSASLLDEQYF. In nucleotides, the CDR3 is TGCAGTGCTTCTCTTTTAGACGAGCAGTACTTC.

There are many counts of this clonotype. V and J are TRBV7-8 and TRBJ2-7; 10 nucleotides line up with TRBD2. CDR3 length: 16 residues. Germline V lookup: CDR1 SGHVS, CDR2 FQNEAQ. Unmatched junction bases numbered 8, after V lost 3 bases and J lost 3 bases. CDR3 in DNA: TGTGCCAGCAGCTTTGGGGACCTAGCGGGGGTCTACGAGCAGTACTTC. Residues: CASSFGDLAGVYEQYF.

In this sample, this clonotype turned up many times. This sequence joins TRBV11-2 and TRBJ2-5; TRBD1 matches 10 bases. The CDR3 has 15 residues. The junction had 8 bases not matched to a gene; V was cut back by 5 bases and J by 5 bases. The germline V gene has CDR1 SGHAT and CDR2 FQNNGV. This CDR3 is CASSPPTGGIETQYF. CDR3 in DNA: TGTGCCAGCAGCCCCCCGACAGGGGGCATCGAGACCCAGTACTTC.

The J gene is TRBJ2-1, the V gene TRBV20-1, with 9 positions matching TRBD1. The CDR3 extends over 14 amino acids. Germline-derived CDR1 and CDR2 are DFQATT and SNEGSKA (reference sequence). V was clipped by 2 bases and J by 6 bases; unmatched bases: 5. The CDR3: CSARSGQGGNEQFF. The CDR3 DNA sequence: TGCAGTGCTAGATCGGGACAGGGAGGCAATGAGCAGTTCTTC.

DNA of the CDR3: TGCAGTGTATTCCGGGACAGCTACAATGAGCAGTACTTC. This gives the protein CSVFRDSYNEQYF. V gene TRBV20-1 combines with J gene TRBJ2-7; TRBD1 matches at 7 bases. The V gene end was trimmed by 7 bases and the J gene end by 7 bases; junction bases not matched to a gene: 13. The CDR3 is 13 amino acids. Germline CDR1 and CDR2: DFQATT and SNEGSKA (reference sequence).

V gene TRBV12-5 combines with J gene TRBJ1-4; D possibly corresponds to TRBD1 (5 bases). The germline V gene encodes CDR1 LGHNT and CDR2 FRNRAP. The CDR3 extends over 15 amino acids. V was clipped by 6 bases and J by 8 bases, with 19 bases between them. CDR3 loop: CASGHGLGAQEKLFF. Written as DNA, the CDR3 is TGTGCTAGTGGACACGGGCTAGGGGCGCAGGAAAAACTGTTTTTT.

Many counts were recorded for this clonotype. The genes are TRBV9 and TRBJ1-4, with a weak D call TRBD1 (6 bases). Germline values: CDR1 SGDLS, CDR2 YYNGEE. V gave up 3 bases and J gave up 0 bases, with 12 bases separating them. CDR3 size: 16 residues. CDR3 nucleotides: TGTGCCAGCAGCGCATCAGGGGCGGCAACTAATGAAAAACTGTTTTTT. Its protein is CASSASGAATNEKLFF.

The V gene is TRBV10-3, the J gene TRBJ1-1, with TRBD1 matching 12 bases. Trimming at V came to 11 bases and at J to 6 bases, leaving 13 bases not matched to a gene. Germline values: CDR1 ENHRY, CDR2 SYGVKD. CDR3 length: 15 residues. The CDR3 protein is CASSEGTGGIPEAFF. The DNA of the CDR3 is TGTGCCTCAAGTGAGGGGACAGGGGGCATCCCTGAAGCTTTCTTT.

The CDR3 spells CASSDSGGTYNEQFF. CDR3 DNA sequence: TGTGCCAGCAGTGATAGCGGGGGGACCTACAATGAGCAGTTCTTC. The chain employs TRBV2 and TRBJ2-1; 10 bases align to TRBD2. CDR1 is SNHLY, CDR2 FYNNEI, per germline. Losses at the gene ends were 3 bases for V and 2 bases for J; bases not matched to a gene: 1. This CDR3 contains 15 residues.

This clonotype has at least ten counts. This chain links TRBV12-3 or TRBV12-4 with TRBJ1-5; D unclear. This CDR3 has 13 amino acids. V gave up 1 base and J gave up 3 bases, with 4 bases separating them. The CDR3 DNA reads as TGTGCCAGCAGTTTAGAGACCAATCAGCCCCAGCATTTT. Translated, it gives CASSLETNQPQHF.

V is TRBV9 and J is TRBJ2-5; the match to TRBD2 covers 7 bases. V dropped 7 bases and J dropped 3; count of bases not matched to a gene: 18. This CDR3 has 17 amino acids. CDR1 and CDR2 (germline): SGDLS, YYNGEE. The DNA for the CDR3 is TGTGCCAGCTCACCGCTGGGTGAAGCGGGGTTTAAAGAGACCCAGTACTTC. The encoded protein is CASSPLGEAGFKETQYF.

CDR3 bases: TGCGCCAGCGCCGGCGGGACTCCCAAAAACATTCAGTACTTC. This sequence encodes CASAGGTPKNIQYF. The rearrangement uses TRBV5-1 and TRBJ2-4, with D possibly matching TRBD2 (6 bases). The germline V gene has CDR1 SGHRS and CDR2 YFSETQ. V dropped 7 bases and J dropped 2 bases, with 13 bases sitting between them. CDR3 length: 14 residues.